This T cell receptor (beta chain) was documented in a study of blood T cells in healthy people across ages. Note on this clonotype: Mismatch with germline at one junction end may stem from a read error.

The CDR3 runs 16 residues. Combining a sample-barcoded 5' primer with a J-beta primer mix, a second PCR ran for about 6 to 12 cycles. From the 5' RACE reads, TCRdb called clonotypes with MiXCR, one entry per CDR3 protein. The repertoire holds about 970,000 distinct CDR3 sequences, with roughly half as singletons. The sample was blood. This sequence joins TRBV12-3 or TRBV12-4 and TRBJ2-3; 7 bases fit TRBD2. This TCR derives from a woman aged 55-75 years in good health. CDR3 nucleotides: TGTGTCAGCGGGGATGGAGGGGCCCCCCGCACAGATACGCAGTATTTT. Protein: CVSGDGGAPRTDTQYF.